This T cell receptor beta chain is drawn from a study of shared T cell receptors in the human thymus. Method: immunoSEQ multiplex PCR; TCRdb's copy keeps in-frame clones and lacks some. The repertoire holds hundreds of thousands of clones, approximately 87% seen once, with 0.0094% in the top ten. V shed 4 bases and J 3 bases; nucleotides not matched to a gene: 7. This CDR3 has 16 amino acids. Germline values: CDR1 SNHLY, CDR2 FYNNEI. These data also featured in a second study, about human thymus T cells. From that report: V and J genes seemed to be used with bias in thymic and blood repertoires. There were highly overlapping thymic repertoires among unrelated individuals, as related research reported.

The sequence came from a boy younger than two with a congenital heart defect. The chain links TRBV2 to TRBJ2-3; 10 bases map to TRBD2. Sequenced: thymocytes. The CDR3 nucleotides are TGTGCCAGCAGTGGTGGCAGCGGGGGGGTAACAGATACGCAGTATTTT. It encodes CASSGGSGGVTDTQYF. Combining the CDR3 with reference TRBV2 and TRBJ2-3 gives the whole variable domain EPEVTQTPSHQVTQMGQEVILRCVPISNHLYFYWYRQILGQKVEFLVSFYNNEISEKSEIFDDQFSVERPDGSNFTLKIRSTKLEDSAMYFCASSGGSGGVTDTQYFGPGTRLTVL.